This entry lists 27 T cell receptor beta chains sequenced from one sample in a study of regulatory dendritic cells for organ transplantation. The table came from immunoSEQ multiplex PCR; TCRdb's copy has only in-frame clones and leaves some out. Of some 35,000 clones listed, roughly nine tenths are singletons. Sequencing input: naive CD4+ T cells from blood. The subset: CD45RA+ naive T cells. The receptors shown here come from a human donor in good health.

The rearrangement links TRBV10-3 to TRBJ1-1; 8 bases are shared with TRBD1. CDR3 size: 13 residues. Germline CDR1 is ENHRY and CDR2 is SYGVKD. Trimming removed 3 bases from V and 7 bases from J; junction bases left unmatched: 4. CDR3: CAISDPTGDEAFF. The CDR3 nucleotides read TGTGCCATCAGTGACCCGACAGGGGATGAAGCTTTCTTT.

This chain links TRBV11-3 with TRBJ1-4; tentatively, D is TRBD1 (6 bases). V shed 0 bases and J shed 0 bases, with 17 bases lying between them. Germline V gene sequence: CDR1 SGHNT, CDR2 YENEEA. This CDR3 has 19 amino acids. The CDR3, as DNA: TGTGCCAGCAGCTTAGATCAGGACAGCAGACTTTCAACTAATGAAAAACTGTTTTTT. Residues: CASSLDQDSRLSTNEKLFF.

V gene TRBV7-9 combines with J gene TRBJ1-1, with D hard to call. Per the germline V gene, CDR1 is SEHNR and CDR2 is FQNEAQ (reference sequence). Trimming pared 3 bases from V and 5 bases from J, leaving 7 bases between. CDR3 length: 12 amino acids. CDR3 in amino acids: CASSFPPTEAFF. In nucleotides, the CDR3 is TGTGCCAGCAGCTTTCCACCGACTGAAGCTTTCTTT.

V usage is TRBV2 and J usage is TRBJ2-1; perhaps TRBD1 as D (6 bases). The CDR3 extends over 14 amino acids. Looked up from germline, CDR1 is SNHLY and CDR2 is FYNNEI. Trimming took 4 bases from V and 1 from J, leaving 8 bases between them. CDR3 bases: TGTGCCAGCAGTGCAGGGGCGTCCTACAATGAGCAGTTCTTC. Protein sequence: CASSAGASYNEQFF.

This chain joins TRBV15 and TRBJ1-2; D perhaps matches TRBD1 (5 bases). Between the trimmed V and J ends, which lost 2 bases and 4 bases, there was a span of 11 bases. The CDR3 runs to 14 residues. In germline, CDR1 is LNHNV, CDR2 YYDKDF (reference sequence). CDR3 coding DNA: TGTGCCACCAGCAGACTCTCCGGGGGCTATGGCTACACCTTC. Its translation: CATSRLSGGYGYTF.

The rearrangement uses TRBV18 and TRBJ2-4; D unclear. The CDR3 spans 15 residues. The V and J ends lost 2 bases and 0 bases respectively, with 8 bases between them. CDR1 is KGHSH, CDR2 LQKENI, per germline. CDR3 nucleotide sequence: TGTGCCAGCTCACCAATATACTTAGCCAAAAACATTCAGTACTTC. It specifies CASSPIYLAKNIQYF.

As regards this clone: One end of the junction does not line up with germline, which may come from a read error. The chain recombines TRBV7-7 with TRBJ1-1; D remains ambiguous. This CDR3 has 13 residues. CDR1 is SSHAT, CDR2 FNYEAQ, per germline (reference sequence). CDR3 amino acids: CASSLNRNTEAFF. CDR3 nucleotide sequence: TGTGCTAGCAGCTTGAACAGGAACACTGAAGCTTTCTTT.

The chain links TRBV7-3 to TRBJ2-1; D not certain. CDR3 length: 15 residues. The V gene's germline CDR1 is SGHTA and CDR2 FQGTGA. V was trimmed by 5 bases and J by 8 bases, leaving 19 bases between them. Here the CDR3 reads CASSPQGQYRDEQFF. DNA of the CDR3: TGTGCCAGCAGCCCGCAAGGTCAATATCGAGATGAGCAGTTCTTC.

CDR3 protein: CASPPWRSVGYTF. For the CDR3, the DNA is TGTGCCAGCCCACCCTGGAGGTCGGTTGGCTACACCTTC. This sequence joins TRBV21-1 and TRBJ1-2. TRBV21-1 is tagged as a pseudogene. This CDR3 spans 13 amino acids.

In regard to this clone: At one boundary the junction diverges from the germline segment, which might be a read error. The chain links TRBV4-3 to TRBJ2-3; 7 bases line up with TRBD1. Germline V lookup: CDR1 LGHNA, CDR2 YSLEER. The CDR3 is 12 residues long. DNA of the CDR3: TGCGCCAGCAGCCAAGATAACAGGGGTCTTAGTTTT. Its protein product is CASSQDNRGLSF.

This clone showed up just a few times. This chain uses TRBV27 with TRBJ1-2, with D tentatively TRBD1 (5 bases). CDR1 is MNHEY and CDR2 is SMNVEV in the germline V gene (reference sequence). With 9 bases removed from V and 4 bases from J, the gap between germline ends came to 12 bases. This CDR3 has 12 amino acids. The CDR3 here is CASYGAGYGYTF. In DNA form, the CDR3 reads TGTGCCAGTTACGGGGCTGGCTATGGCTACACCTTC.

The chain recombines TRBV18 with TRBJ2-2, with 12 bases matching TRBD2. The CDR3 length is 15 residues. Trimming took 3 bases from V and 7 from J; bases not matched to a gene: 3. The germline gives CDR1 KGHSH, CDR2 LQKENI. This chain's CDR3 is CASSPGLAGYGELFF. CDR3 DNA: TGTGCCAGCTCACCGGGACTAGCGGGTTACGGGGAGCTGTTTTTT.

The chain has TRBV19 and TRBJ1-5, with D tentatively TRBD1 (5 bases). This CDR3 region has 13 residues. V gave up 3 bases and J gave up 8 bases, with 11 bases separating them. The germline V gene has CDR1 LNHDA and CDR2 SQIVND (reference sequence). The CDR3, as DNA: TGTGCCAGTAGTATCAAGGGGCCCAAGCCCCAGCATTTT. Translation: CASSIKGPKPQHF.

V and J are TRBV7-3 and TRBJ2-5, with D tentatively TRBD2 (6 bases). Germline CDR1 reads SGHTA; CDR2 reads FQGTGA. This CDR3 spans 15 amino acids. V shed 2 bases and J shed 1 base, with 11 bases lying between them. The CDR3 nucleotides are TGTGCCAGCAGCTTATTTGGGGGGACCCAAGAGACCCAGTACTTC. Its translation: CASSLFGGTQETQYF.

This rearrangement joins TRBV10-3 to TRBJ1-1, with D hard to call. Trimming cost V 2 bases and J 6 bases, with 10 bases left between them. The CDR3 extends over 13 amino acids. CDR1 is ENHRY, CDR2 SYGVKD, per germline. The DNA of the CDR3 is TGTGCCATCAGTGAGATTGGGGAGTCTGAAGCTTTCTTT. This sequence encodes CAISEIGESEAFF.

The chain links TRBV25-1 to TRBJ2-1, with D tentatively TRBD2 (6 bases). V shed 3 bases and J shed 7 bases, with 19 bases lying between them. CDR1 and CDR2 from the germline V gene are MGHDK and SYGVNS. The CDR3 loop spans 16 amino acids. This chain's CDR3 is CASSDLLGLRWNEQFF. The CDR3 nucleotides read TGTGCCAGCAGTGACCTTCTGGGACTGCGGTGGAATGAGCAGTTCTTC.

This sequence joins TRBV30 and TRBJ2-1; no firm D call. Per germline, CDR1 GTSNPN and CDR2 SVGIG (reference sequence). V was pared by 3 bases and J by 0 bases, with 9 bases between. This CDR3 comprises 14 residues. CDR3 loop: CAWSLRISYNEQFF. The CDR3 coding sequence is TGTGCCTGGAGCCTGAGGATCTCCTACAATGAGCAGTTCTTC.

The gene calls are TRBV7-9 and TRBJ2-3; either TRBD1 or TRBD2 may supply D (5 bases each). The germline gives CDR1 SEHNR, CDR2 FQNEAQ (reference sequence). The CDR3 is made up of 18 amino acids. Trimming stripped 11 bases from V and 2 bases from J, with 29 bases between. In nucleotides, the CDR3 is TGTGCCGGAAACCGGGACCGCGGAGTCCGCGGGCACACAGATACGCAGTATTTT. Encoded protein: CAGNRDRGVRGHTDTQYF.

The rearrangement joins TRBV5-6 to TRBJ1-2; 10 bases map to TRBD1. The CDR3 has 15 residues. Germline trimming cut 4 bases from V and 7 bases from J; bases unmatched to any gene: 10. Germline CDR1 and CDR2: SGHDT and YYEEEE. The CDR3 sequence is CASSPLTGGAFGYTF. The CDR3 nucleotides read TGTGCCAGCAGCCCTTTGACAGGGGGCGCGTTTGGCTACACCTTC. Variable domain in full (rest from reference TRBV5-6 and TRBJ1-2): DAGVTQSPTHLIKTRGQQVTLRCSPKSGHDTVSWYQQALGQGPQFIFQYYEEEERQRGNFPDRFSGHQFPNYSSELNVNALLLGDSALYLCASSPLTGGAFGYTFGSGTRLTVV.

The chain links TRBV18 to TRBJ2-7, with no clear D. The CDR3 spans 12 residues. Trimming took off 2 bases at V and 1 base at J, with 3 bases between the two ends. Germline assignment: CDR1 KGHSH and CDR2 LQKENI. The CDR3 bases are TGTGCCAGCTCACCAGAGTCCTACGAGCAGTACTTC. This sequence encodes CASSPESYEQYF. The whole variable domain, remainder taken from reference TRBV18 and TRBJ2-7, is NAGVMQNPRHLVRRRGQEARLRCSPMKGHSHVYWYRQLPEEGLKFMVYLQKENIIDESGMPKERFSAEFPKEGPSILRIQQVVRGDSAAYFCASSPESYEQYFGPGTRLTVT.

This rearrangement joins TRBV18 to TRBJ1-2; D is possibly TRBD1 (6 bases). Trimming took off 4 bases at V and 1 base at J, with 13 bases between the two ends. The CDR3 runs to 15 residues. Germline loops: CDR1 KGHSH, CDR2 LQKENI. The CDR3 DNA reads TGTGCCAGCTCACTAGACAGGACTAATAACTATGGCTACACCTTC. This gives the protein CASSLDRTNNYGYTF.

This chain joins TRBV5-4 and TRBJ2-7; D not certain. Germline V gene sequence: CDR1 SGHNT, CDR2 YYREEE (reference sequence). Trimming removed 4 bases from V and 4 bases from J, with 15 bases in between. The CDR3 is 14 residues long. This CDR3 is CASSKSGVRYEQYF. CDR3 nucleotide sequence: TGTGCCAGCAGCAAGTCCGGAGTAAGGTACGAGCAGTACTTC.

The V gene is TRBV7-2, the J gene TRBJ2-7, with 8 bases that match TRBD2. The CDR3 runs to 14 residues. Per the germline V gene, CDR1 is SGHTA and CDR2 is FQGNSA. V shed 1 base, J shed 1 base, and the junction held 0 bases outside the gene matches. As DNA, the CDR3 is TGTGCCAGCAGCTTAGTAGCGGGGTCCTACGAGCAGTACTTC. Translated, it gives CASSLVAGSYEQYF.

J is TRBJ2-5 and V is TRBV5-4, with a weak D call TRBD2 (5 bases). CDR3 length: 14 amino acids. The germline CDR1 and CDR2 sequences are SGHNT and YYREEE (reference sequence). V was clipped by 2 bases and J by 0 bases, with 8 bases between them. In DNA, the CDR3 is TGTGCCAGCAGCTTATCGGGGAACCAAGAGACCCAGTACTTC. It translates to CASSLSGNQETQYF.

The J gene is TRBJ1-2, the V gene TRBV13, with 9 positions matching TRBD1. The CDR3 length is 15 residues. The V segment lost 5 bases and the J segment 1 base; nucleotides outside the gene matches: 5. Germline V gene lookup returns CDR1 PRHDT and CDR2 FYEKMQ (reference sequence). The chain's CDR3 is CASSPTGGVNYGYTF. CDR3 nucleotides: TGTGCCAGCAGCCCCACAGGGGGCGTTAACTATGGCTACACCTTC.

The rearrangement links TRBV6-5 to TRBJ1-1, with D uncertain. CDR1 MNHEY and CDR2 SVGAGI come from the germline V gene. The V gene lost 6 bases and the J gene lost 1 base, with 9 bases spanning the gap. This CDR3 has 13 residues. The CDR3, as DNA: TGTGCCAGCAGCTTAGGGAGGAACACTGAAGCTTTCTTT. Protein sequence: CASSLGRNTEAFF.

This clone was seen once. The chain couples TRBV18 to TRBJ1-1; TRBD1 matches 9 bases. The CDR3 has 14 residues. The ends lost 3 bases at V and 7 bases at J; junction bases unmatched: 6. Germline CDR1 and CDR2: KGHSH and LQKENI. CDR3 bases: TGTGCCAGCTCACCTCCGACAGGGGGGGATGAAGCTTTCTTT. It specifies CASSPPTGGDEAFF.